This paragraph reports one TCR beta chain. Produced via immunoSEQ multiplex PCR; TCRdb's table is partial and in-frame only. Of approximately 13,000 clones in the sample, roughly 80% were seen once. V was pared by 5 bases and J by 7 bases, with 4 bases of the junction left unmatched. This CDR3 spans 12 amino acids. The germline gives CDR1 KGHSH, CDR2 LQKENI. The entry originates in a study of follicular helper T cells after annual influenza vaccination. Study overall: For some subjects, blood spans the 2013-2014, 2014-2015 and 2015-2016 annual vaccinations.

Time point here: 2015-2016 season, pre-vaccination. Adults were given seasonal inactivated influenza vaccine, and blood CD4 subsets were sorted before and after vaccination. Community-dwelling subjects without influenza vaccination in the prior 6 months were enrolled. Blood volume per time point ranged from 40 to 100 mL. The receptor was derived from an adult who received the influenza vaccine. The V call is TRBV18, the J call TRBJ1-1, with 7 bases that match TRBD1. The source was CXCR5- memory CD4+ T cells sorted from blood, collected on the day of influenza vaccination. CDR3 in amino acids: CASSDGTVEAFF. The DNA for the CDR3 is TGTGCCAGCTCAGACGGGACAGTTGAAGCTTTCTTT.